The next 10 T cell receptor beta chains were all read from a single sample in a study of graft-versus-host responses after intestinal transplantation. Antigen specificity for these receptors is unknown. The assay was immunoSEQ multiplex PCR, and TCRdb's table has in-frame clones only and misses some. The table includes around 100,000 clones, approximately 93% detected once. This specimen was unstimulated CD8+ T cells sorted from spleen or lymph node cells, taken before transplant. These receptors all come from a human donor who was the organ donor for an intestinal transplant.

As DNA, the CDR3 is TGTGCCAGCAGCAGACTACAGGGGCGAGAAAACCAAGAGACCCAGTACTTC. Translating it yields CASSRLQGRENQETQYF. J is TRBJ2-5 and V is TRBV28; 7 bases are a match to TRBD1. From germline, CDR1 is MDHEN and CDR2 SYDVKM. The CDR3 spans 17 residues. The V segment lost 6 bases and the J segment 0 bases; nucleotides outside the gene matches: 13.

CDR3 nucleotide sequence: TGTGCCAGCAGCCCCCAGACTATCCGGGGGGAAAAACTGTTTTTT. Encoded protein: CASSPQTIRGEKLFF. The chain has TRBV6-6 and TRBJ1-4, with D possibly matching TRBD1 (5 bases). Deletions cut 6 bases from V and 8 bases from J, with 19 bases between. This CDR3 has 15 residues. Germline values: CDR1 MNHNY, CDR2 SVGAGI (reference sequence).

CDR3 residues: CASSVGTGNYGYTF. The CDR3 DNA reads as TGTGCCAGCAGCGTAGGGACAGGGAACTATGGCTACACCTTC. The chain couples TRBV9 to TRBJ1-2; 8 bases align to TRBD1. CDR1 SGDLS and CDR2 YYNGEE come from the germline V gene. After removal of 0 bases from V and 2 bases from J, the junction contained 0 bases not matched to a gene. There are 14 residues in the CDR3.

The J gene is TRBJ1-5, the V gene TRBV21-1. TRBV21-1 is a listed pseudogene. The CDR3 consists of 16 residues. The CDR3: CASSKDAVNSNQPQHF. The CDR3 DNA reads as TGTGCCAGCAGCAAAGACGCGGTCAATAGCAATCAGCCCCAGCATTTT.

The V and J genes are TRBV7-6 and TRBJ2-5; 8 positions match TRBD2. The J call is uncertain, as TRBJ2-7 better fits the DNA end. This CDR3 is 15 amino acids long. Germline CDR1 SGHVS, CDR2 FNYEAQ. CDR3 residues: CASSPRRSGSHEQYF. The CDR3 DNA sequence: TGTGCCAGCAGCCCAAGGCGGAGCGGGAGCCACGAGCAGTACTTC.

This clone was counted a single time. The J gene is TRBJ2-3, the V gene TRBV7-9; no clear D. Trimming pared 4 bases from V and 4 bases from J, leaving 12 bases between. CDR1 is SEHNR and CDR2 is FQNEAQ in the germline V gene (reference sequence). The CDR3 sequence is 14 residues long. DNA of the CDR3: TGTGCCAGCAGCTCCGACTCCCACCCAGATACGCAGTATTTT. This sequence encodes CASSSDSHPDTQYF.

The CDR3 sequence: CASSYLGGSYEQYF. CDR3 nucleotide sequence: TGTGCCAGCAGTTACCTCGGCGGGTCCTACGAGCAGTACTTC. The chain is built from TRBV6-5 and TRBJ2-7, with D maybe TRBD2 (5 bases). V dropped 2 bases and J dropped 1 base, with 9 bases sitting between them. The CDR3 extends over 14 amino acids. Per the germline V gene, CDR1 is MNHEY and CDR2 is SVGAGI.

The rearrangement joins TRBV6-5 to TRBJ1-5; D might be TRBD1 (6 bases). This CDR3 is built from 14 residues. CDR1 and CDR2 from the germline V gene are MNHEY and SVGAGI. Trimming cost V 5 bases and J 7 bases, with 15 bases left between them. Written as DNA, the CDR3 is TGTGCCAGCAGTGCGGACAGACCGGGGCAGCCCCAGCATTTT. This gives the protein CASSADRPGQPQHF.

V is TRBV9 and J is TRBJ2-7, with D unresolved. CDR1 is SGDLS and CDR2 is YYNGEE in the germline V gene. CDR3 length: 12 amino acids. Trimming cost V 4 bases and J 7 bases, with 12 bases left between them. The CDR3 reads CASSIASGEQYF. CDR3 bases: TGTGCCAGCAGCATCGCTTCAGGAGAGCAGTACTTC.

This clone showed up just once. The CDR3 region is CASSGRESHNEQFF. CDR3 bases: TGTGCCAGCAGCGGACGAGAGTCCCACAATGAGCAGTTCTTC. The chain links TRBV9 to TRBJ2-1, with D uncertain. The CDR3 spans 14 residues. Trimming took 3 bases from V and 5 from J, leaving 12 bases between them. The V gene's germline CDR1 is SGDLS and CDR2 YYNGEE.